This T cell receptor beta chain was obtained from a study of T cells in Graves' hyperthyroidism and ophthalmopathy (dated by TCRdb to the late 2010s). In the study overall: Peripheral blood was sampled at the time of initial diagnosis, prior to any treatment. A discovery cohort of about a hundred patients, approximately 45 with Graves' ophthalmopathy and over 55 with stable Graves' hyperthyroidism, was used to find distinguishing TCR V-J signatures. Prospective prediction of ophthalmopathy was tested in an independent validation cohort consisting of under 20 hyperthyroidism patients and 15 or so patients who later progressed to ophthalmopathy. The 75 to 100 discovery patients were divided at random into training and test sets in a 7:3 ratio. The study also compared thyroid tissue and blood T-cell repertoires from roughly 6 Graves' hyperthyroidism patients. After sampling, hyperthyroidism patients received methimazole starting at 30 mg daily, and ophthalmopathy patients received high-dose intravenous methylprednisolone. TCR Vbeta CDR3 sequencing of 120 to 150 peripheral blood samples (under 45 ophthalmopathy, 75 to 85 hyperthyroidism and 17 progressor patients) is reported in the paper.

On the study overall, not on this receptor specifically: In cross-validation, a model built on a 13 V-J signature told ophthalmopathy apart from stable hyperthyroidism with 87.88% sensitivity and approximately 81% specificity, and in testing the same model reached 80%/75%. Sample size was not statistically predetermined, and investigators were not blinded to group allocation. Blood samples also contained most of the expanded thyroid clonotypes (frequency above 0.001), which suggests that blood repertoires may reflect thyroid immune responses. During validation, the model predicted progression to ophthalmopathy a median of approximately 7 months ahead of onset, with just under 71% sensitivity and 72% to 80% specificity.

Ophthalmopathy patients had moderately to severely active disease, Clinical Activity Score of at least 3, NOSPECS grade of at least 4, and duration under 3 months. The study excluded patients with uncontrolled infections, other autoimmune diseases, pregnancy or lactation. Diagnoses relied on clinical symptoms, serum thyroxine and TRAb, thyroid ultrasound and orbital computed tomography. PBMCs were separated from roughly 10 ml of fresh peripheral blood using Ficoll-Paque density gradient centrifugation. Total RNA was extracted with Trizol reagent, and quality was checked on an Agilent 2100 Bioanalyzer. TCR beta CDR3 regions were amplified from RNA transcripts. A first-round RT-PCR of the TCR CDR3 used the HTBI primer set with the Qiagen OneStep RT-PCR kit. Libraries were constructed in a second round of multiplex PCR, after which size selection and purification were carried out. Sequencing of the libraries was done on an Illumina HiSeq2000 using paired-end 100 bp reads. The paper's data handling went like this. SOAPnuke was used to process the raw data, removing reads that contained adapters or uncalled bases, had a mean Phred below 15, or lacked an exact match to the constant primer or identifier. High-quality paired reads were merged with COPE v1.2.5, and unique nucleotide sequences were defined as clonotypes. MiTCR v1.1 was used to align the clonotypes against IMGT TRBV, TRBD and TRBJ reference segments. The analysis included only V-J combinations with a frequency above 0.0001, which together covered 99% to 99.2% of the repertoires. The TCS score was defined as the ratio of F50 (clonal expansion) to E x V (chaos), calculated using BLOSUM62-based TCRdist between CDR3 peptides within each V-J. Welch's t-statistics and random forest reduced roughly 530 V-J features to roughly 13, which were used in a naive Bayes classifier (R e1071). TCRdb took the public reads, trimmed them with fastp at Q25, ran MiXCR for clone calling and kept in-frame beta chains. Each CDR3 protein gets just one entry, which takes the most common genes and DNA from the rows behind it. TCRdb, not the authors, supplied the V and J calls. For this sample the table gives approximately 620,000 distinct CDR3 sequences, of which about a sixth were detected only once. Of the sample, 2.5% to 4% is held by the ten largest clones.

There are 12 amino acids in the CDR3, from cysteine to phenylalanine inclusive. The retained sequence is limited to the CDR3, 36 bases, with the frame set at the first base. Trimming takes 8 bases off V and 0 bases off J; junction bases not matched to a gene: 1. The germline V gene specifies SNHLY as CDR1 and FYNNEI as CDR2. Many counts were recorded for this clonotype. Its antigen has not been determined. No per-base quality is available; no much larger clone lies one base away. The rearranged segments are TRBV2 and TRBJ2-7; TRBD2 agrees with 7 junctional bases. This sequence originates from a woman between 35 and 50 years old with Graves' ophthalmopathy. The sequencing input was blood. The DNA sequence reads TGTGCCAGCGGGACTACCTCCTACGAGCAGTACTTC. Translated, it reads CASGTTSYEQYF.